These 21 T cell receptor beta chains were all obtained from the same sample, sequenced in a study of blood T cells in healthy people across ages. Alongside a J-beta primer mix, a sample-barcoded 5' primer served in a second PCR lasting roughly 6 to 11 cycles. Via MiXCR, TCRdb re-called the 5' RACE reads, giving one row per CDR3 protein. The top ten clones hold less than 3.5% of a sample with about 780,000 distinct CDR3 sequences, 20% to 30% of them seen once. These data were also filed under a second study, of T cells of mothers and their children.

Sequenced: blood. Every receptor here comes from a boy between 10 and 17 years old in good health.

A few counts support this clonotype. The chain uses TRBV6-1 and TRBJ1-3; D remains unclear. Germline loops: CDR1 MNHNS, CDR2 SASEGT. Trimming removed 3 bases at V and 4 bases at J, with 16 bases between. The CDR3 spans 16 residues. CDR3 amino acids: CASSDARPRLGNTIYF. The DNA of the CDR3 is TGTGCCAGCAGTGATGCCCGACCACGGCTGGGAAACACCATATATTTT.

This clonotype was seen a few times. V and J are TRBV12-3 or TRBV12-4 and TRBJ2-7; D gene ambiguous. The CDR3 length is 11 residues. Trimming removed 2 bases at V and 7 bases at J, with 6 bases between. CDR3 in amino acids: CASSLLWEQYF. In DNA, the CDR3 is TGTGCCAGCAGTTTACTCTGGGAGCAGTACTTC.

This clonotype appeared a single time. This rearrangement joins TRBV6-6 to TRBJ2-5; 9 bases map to TRBD1. J gave up 4 bases and V 5 bases, and 11 bases lay outside the gene matches. The length of the CDR3 is 16 residues. CDR1 and CDR2 from the germline V gene are MNHNY and SVGAGI (reference sequence). The DNA of the CDR3 is TGTGCCAGCAGTCCCGGGGGGACAGGGAGGCGAGAGACCCAGTACTTC. Translation gives CASSPGGTGRRETQYF.

The sample holds a few counts of this clonotype. V gene TRBV20-1 combines with J gene TRBJ2-1; 8 bases match TRBD1. Germline V CDR1 and CDR2: DFQATT, SNEGSKA (reference sequence). The CDR3 is 15 amino acids. With V trimmed by 6 bases and J by 8 bases, 15 bases remained unmatched. The CDR3 here is CSATDRVRSGDEQFF. The CDR3 DNA reads TGCAGTGCCACGGACAGGGTAAGATCAGGCGATGAGCAGTTCTTC.

V gene TRBV5-1 combines with J gene TRBJ2-1; TRBD1 aligns across 9 bases. CDR3 size: 16 residues. V dropped 4 bases and J dropped 7; count of bases not matched to a gene: 12. Looked up from germline, CDR1 is SGHRS and CDR2 is YFSETQ. The CDR3: CASSRPGQGIVNEQFF. The CDR3 DNA is TGCGCCAGCAGCCGGCCTGGACAGGGGATCGTGAATGAGCAGTTCTTC.

The table lists this clonotype with a few counts. The chain links TRBV10-3 to TRBJ1-1; D is undetermined. Germline V gene lookup returns CDR1 ENHRY and CDR2 SYGVKD. Trimming removed 6 bases at V and 0 bases at J, with 8 bases between. CDR3 length: 13 residues. The CDR3 sequence is CAISDDLNTEAFF. CDR3 bases: TGTGCCATCAGCGATGACCTGAACACTGAAGCTTTCTTT.

This rearrangement joins TRBV28 to TRBJ2-5, with D perhaps TRBD2 (5 bases). The germline CDR1 and CDR2 sequences are MDHEN and SYDVKM. Trimming pared 6 bases from V and 11 bases from J, leaving 28 bases between. CDR3 length: 16 amino acids. The CDR3 nucleotides are TGTGCCAGCAGCTCCCCCGAGGGCGTTTGGTGGGCTGAGCAGTACTTC. Translating it yields CASSSPEGVWWAEQYF.

This clonotype occurred a few times. The CDR3 spells CATSDLGAAQGLNTEAFF. The CDR3 DNA sequence: TGTGCCACCAGTGATTTAGGCGCGGCGCAGGGGCTGAACACTGAAGCTTTCTTT. The J gene is TRBJ1-1, the V gene TRBV24-1, with D maybe TRBD1 (6 bases). This CDR3 comprises 18 residues. Between the trimmed V and J ends, which lost 1 base and 0 bases, there was a span of 17 bases. Germline loops: CDR1 KGHDR, CDR2 SFDVKD.

V is TRBV2 and J is TRBJ2-3; no clear D. The CDR3 totals 14 residues. V lost 3 bases and J 0 bases, leaving 7 bases between the germline ends. Looked up from germline, CDR1 is SNHLY and CDR2 is FYNNEI. This chain's CDR3 is CASSEILSTDTQYF. For the CDR3, the DNA is TGTGCCAGCAGTGAGATCCTTAGCACAGATACGCAGTATTTT.

The V call is TRBV28, the J call TRBJ2-1; D is uncertain. V lost 5 bases, J lost 0 bases, and 17 bases lay in between. Germline values: CDR1 MDHEN, CDR2 SYDVKM. The CDR3 extends over 17 amino acids. The CDR3 loop is CASSLPPRRTSYNEQFF. In DNA, the CDR3 is TGTGCCAGCAGTCTTCCCCCGCGGAGAACCTCCTACAATGAGCAGTTCTTC.

This clonotype was picked up a small number of times. The chain carries TRBV4-2 and TRBJ1-1, with D unresolved. V was shortened by 1 base and J by 6 bases, with 9 bases between the two germline ends. The germline V gene has CDR1 LGHNA and CDR2 YNFKEQ. The CDR3 covers 13 residues. CDR3 residues: CASSQVRSAEAFF. CDR3 in DNA: TGTGCCAGCAGCCAAGTTAGGTCGGCTGAAGCTTTCTTT.

The J gene is TRBJ2-3, the V gene TRBV6-1; TRBD2 aligns across 9 bases. This CDR3 has 16 amino acids. The trim removed 1 base at V and 1 base at J, leaving 3 bases unmatched. Germline CDR1 reads MNHNS; CDR2 reads SASEGT. The CDR3 nucleotides read TGTGCCAGCAGTGAAGGGGCTAGCGGGGGCACAGATACGCAGTATTTT. Translation: CASSEGASGGTDTQYF.

This clonotype was seen more than once but under ten times. The rearrangement joins TRBV19 to TRBJ2-3, with D tentatively TRBD1 (5 bases). Deletions cut 3 bases from V and 3 bases from J, with 10 bases between. CDR1 is LNHDA, CDR2 SQIVND, per germline (reference sequence). CDR3 length equals 14 residues. In DNA, the CDR3 is TGTGCCAGTAGTATTGGGGCAGCTACAGATACGCAGTATTTT. Its protein product is CASSIGAATDTQYF.

The V call is TRBV6-6, the J call TRBJ2-7; 9 positions match TRBD2. The junction had 10 bases not matched to a gene; V was cut back by 1 base and J by 3 bases. There are 17 residues in the CDR3. Germline V CDR1 and CDR2: MNHNY, SVGAGI (reference sequence). The CDR3 nucleotides are TGTGCCAGCAGTTACTTACTAGCGGGTTCCATTTACTACGAGCAGTACTTC. Protein sequence: CASSYLLAGSIYYEQYF.

The V gene is TRBV7-6, the J gene TRBJ2-2, with D uncertain. The CDR3 length is 19 residues. The V gene lost 1 base and the J gene lost 6 bases, with 24 bases spanning the gap. Looked up from germline, CDR1 is SGHVS and CDR2 is FNYEAQ. The CDR3 nucleotides are TGTGCCAGCAGCTTAGAGTATCTAATCCGTGGCCCTTTGGCCGGGGAGCTGTTTTTT. Its translation: CASSLEYLIRGPLAGELFF.

This chain uses TRBV13 with TRBJ2-1, with 8 bases lining up with TRBD2. The CDR3 consists of 17 residues. Germline CDR1 reads PRHDT; CDR2 reads FYEKMQ (reference sequence). The V gene end was trimmed by 4 bases and the J gene end by 5 bases; junction bases not matched to a gene: 13. CDR3 loop: CASSSRFTSGTHNEQFF. CDR3 DNA sequence: TGTGCCAGCAGCTCTCGATTTACTAGCGGCACTCACAATGAGCAGTTCTTC.

This chain links TRBV10-1 with TRBJ2-3, with TRBD1 as a possible D gene (6 bases). V dropped 0 bases and J dropped 3 bases, with 13 bases sitting between them. The germline CDR1 and CDR2 sequences are WNHNN and SYGVQD (reference sequence). CDR3 length: 16 residues. The CDR3 spells CASSESRGRGTDTQYF. CDR3 in DNA: TGCGCCAGCAGTGAGTCAAGGGGGAGAGGGACAGATACGCAGTATTTT.

For the CDR3, the DNA is TGTGCCAGCAGCCAAAGGCGGGATTCTTACGAGCAGTACTTC. This encodes CASSQRRDSYEQYF. This chain links TRBV7-2 with TRBJ2-5; D is possibly TRBD2 (6 bases). The J call is doubtful: the DNA matches TRBJ2-7 better. Looked up from germline, CDR1 is SGHTA and CDR2 is FQGNSA. The CDR3 spans 14 residues.

V and J are TRBV5-1 and TRBJ2-7, with D perhaps matching TRBD2 (6 bases). Trimming took 2 bases from V and 6 from J, leaving 24 bases between them. This CDR3 has 17 residues. The germline V gene encodes CDR1 SGHRS and CDR2 YFSETQ. The CDR3 loop reads CASSLVAGGPQPSEQYF. In DNA form, the CDR3 reads TGCGCCAGCAGCTTAGTAGCCGGGGGACCTCAACCGTCCGAGCAGTACTTC.

CDR3 region: CSVASASYETQYF. For the CDR3, the DNA is TGCAGCGTTGCGTCGGCTAGCTATGAGACCCAGTACTTC. The V call is TRBV29-1, the J call TRBJ2-5; the D gene is possibly TRBD2 (5 bases). Trimming cost V 4 bases and J 5 bases, with 14 bases left between them. Germline loops: CDR1 SQVTM, CDR2 ANQGSEA. The CDR3 runs 13 residues.

The chain combines TRBV29-1 with TRBJ2-5; 8 nucleotides align to TRBD2. The V segment lost 4 bases and the J segment 2 bases; nucleotides outside the gene matches: 6. Germline CDR1 reads SQVTM; CDR2 reads ANQGSEA. The CDR3 sequence is 14 residues long. The CDR3 here is CSVVWASGQETQYF. The CDR3, as DNA: TGCAGCGTTGTATGGGCTAGCGGGCAAGAGACCCAGTACTTC.